The clone carrying this T cell receptor beta chain came up a few times. The CDR3 totals 18 residues. Germline values: CDR1 MDHEN, CDR2 SYDVKM. V gave up 6 bases and J gave up 3 bases; unmatched junction bases: 16. The data stem from a study of PD-L1 blockade in urothelial cancer. Study overall: Reported median T cell count for blood samples was more than 140,000.

Each PCR had synthetic TCR analog templates added to it as a spike-in. Using immunoSEQ multiplex PCR, the repertoire was profiled, and TCRdb retains in-frame clones only, with some absent. The data show 35,000 to 45,000 clones, more than 65% seen once. This sequence originates from a man aged 70-80 years with urothelial cancer. This rearrangement joins TRBV28 to TRBJ2-1, with 8 bases fitting TRBD2. This sample comprised PBMCs, obtained around atezolizumab (anti-PD-L1) treatment. The CDR3 coding sequence is TGTGCCAGCAGCTTTATGGGACTAGTTGTTTTTAACTACAATGAGCAGTTCTTC. It encodes CASSFMGLVVFNYNEQFF.